The 20 T cell receptor beta chains in this list originate from one sample, sequenced in a study of cytomegalovirus exposure and HLA in healthy donors. Primers for the PCR totalled 60 Vbeta and 13 Jbeta. Produced via immunoSEQ multiplex PCR; TCRdb's table is partial and in-frame only. Here the sample spans 150,000 to 200,000 clones, 75% to 90% being singletons. Sequenced sample: PBMCs. These receptor sequences come from a male donor in good health and CMV-seronegative.

The chain employs TRBV27 and TRBJ2-1, with D maybe TRBD1 (5 bases). The ends were cut back, 3 bases at V and 6 bases at J, with 9 bases in the middle. Looked up from germline, CDR1 is MNHEY and CDR2 is SMNVEV (reference sequence). The length of the CDR3 is 13 residues. The CDR3 loop is CASSFQGGNEQFF. DNA of the CDR3: TGTGCCAGCAGTTTCCAGGGTGGCAATGAGCAGTTCTTC.

The chain combines TRBV4-1 with TRBJ2-7; 7 bases map to TRBD1. The germline CDR1 and CDR2 sequences are MGHRA and YSYEKL. The V segment lost 3 bases and the J segment 1 base; nucleotides outside the gene matches: 6. The CDR3 covers 15 residues. For the CDR3, the DNA is TGCGCCAGCAGCCAGACTCGACAGGGTTCCTACGAGCAGTACTTC. Translating it yields CASSQTRQGSYEQYF.

V is TRBV4-3 and J is TRBJ2-7, with 11 bases matching TRBD2. Germline V CDR1 and CDR2: LGHNA, YSLEER. V lost 3 bases and J lost 7; bases outside the gene matches: 8. The CDR3 loop spans 15 amino acids. The CDR3 sequence is CASSHLAGGREEQYF. DNA for the CDR3: TGCGCCAGCAGCCACCTAGCGGGGGGCCGGGAGGAGCAGTACTTC.

The rearrangement uses TRBV7-9 and TRBJ1-4; TRBD1 is a possible D gene (5 bases). The CDR3 consists of 17 residues. CDR1 SEHNR and CDR2 FQNEAQ come from the germline V gene (reference sequence). Trimming took 2 bases from V and 14 from J, leaving 27 bases between them. The CDR3 region has the DNA TGTGCCAGCAGCTTAATCCCGGGACTCAGCAATGAAAATGGCCTGTTTTTT. It yields the protein CASSLIPGLSNENGLFF.

The CDR3 here is CSGMTGGAGYTF. The CDR3 nucleotides are TGCAGCGGTATGACAGGGGGCGCTGGCTACACCTTC. The chain employs TRBV29-1 and TRBJ1-2, with 10 positions matching TRBD1. The CDR3 is 12 amino acids. Per the germline V gene, CDR1 is SQVTM and CDR2 is ANQGSEA. V lost 7 bases to trimming and J lost 7 bases; unmatched junction nucleotides: 6.

The chain joins TRBV4-1 to TRBJ1-3, with D possibly being TRBD1 (5 bases). The CDR3 runs 17 residues. Trimming took off 4 bases at V and 0 bases at J, with 16 bases between the two ends. Germline V gene sequence: CDR1 MGHRA, CDR2 YSYEKL. For the CDR3, the DNA is TGCGCCAGCAGCCCCCGTCCGGCACAGGCCTCTGGAAACACCATATATTTT. Translating it yields CASSPRPAQASGNTIYF.

The chain links TRBV15 to TRBJ1-5; D not resolved. Per the germline V gene, CDR1 is LNHNV and CDR2 is YYDKDF (reference sequence). This CDR3 has 15 residues. Trimming took 0 bases from V and 3 from J, leaving 9 bases between them. The CDR3: CATSRDQVYNQPQHF. DNA for the CDR3: TGTGCCACCAGCAGAGATCAGGTGTACAATCAGCCCCAGCATTTT. The full variable domain, with the rest looked up from reference TRBV15 and TRBJ1-5, is DAMVIQNPRYQVTQFGKPVTLSCSQTLNHNVMYWYQQKSSQAPKLLFHYYDKDFNNEADTPDNFQSRRPNTSFCFLDIRSPGLGDTAMYLCATSRDQVYNQPQHFGDGTRLSIL.

Of note for this clone: No conserved phenylalanine or tryptophan is present at the end of the CDR3, so a read error is the likely explanation. This rearrangement joins TRBV5-1 to TRBJ1-2; tentative D call: TRBD1 (5 bases). The CDR3 loop spans 14 amino acids. The V end was cut by 7 bases, the J end by 4 bases, with 17 bases between. Germline CDR1 is SGHRS and CDR2 is YFSETQ. Here the CDR3 DNA reads TGCGCCAGCTCCATGGGGCGCGCCCTCTATGGCTACACCCTC. Residues: CASSMGRALYGYTL.

The table lists this clone with a count of one. The rearrangement links TRBV6-6 to TRBJ1-1, with 8 bases aligning to TRBD1. V lost 5 bases to trimming and J lost 6 bases; unmatched junction nucleotides: 8. Germline assignment: CDR1 MNHNY and CDR2 SVGAGI (reference sequence). CDR3 size: 14 residues. Here the CDR3 DNA reads TGTGCCAGCAGTCCGCGGACAGGGAAACCTGAAGCTTTCTTT. This sequence encodes CASSPRTGKPEAFF.

This clone was seen a few times. The DNA of the CDR3 is TGCGCCAGCAGTTTGCCGACCGGGACAGAAGCTTTCTTT. This codes for CASSLPTGTEAFF. The chain combines TRBV5-1 with TRBJ1-1, with a weak D call TRBD1 (6 bases). The CDR3 loop spans 13 amino acids. Trimming cost V 5 bases and J 8 bases, with 16 bases left between them. From germline, CDR1 is SGHRS and CDR2 YFSETQ.

This clone turned up a few times. This sequence joins TRBV11-2 and TRBJ1-6; D ambiguous. CDR1 and CDR2 from the germline V gene are SGHAT and FQNNGV. The CDR3 spans 15 residues. The V end was cut by 1 base, the J end by 4 bases, with 8 bases between. The CDR3 region is CASSLVNRYNSPLHF. CDR3 nucleotides: TGTGCCAGCAGCTTAGTTAACAGATATAATTCACCCCTCCACTTT. Full variable domain (remainder filled in from reference TRBV11-2 and TRBJ1-6): EAGVAQSPRYKIIEKRQSVAFWCNPISGHATLYWYQQILGQGPKLLIQFQNNGVVDDSQLPKDRFSAERLKGVDSTLKIQPAKLEDSAVYLCASSLVNRYNSPLHFGNGTRLTVT.

The gene calls are TRBV5-6 and TRBJ1-2; D remains ambiguous. The length of the CDR3 is 14 residues. V was clipped by 0 bases and J by 3 bases, with 9 bases between them. Germline CDR1 reads SGHDT; CDR2 reads YYEEEE. CDR3 bases: TGTGCCAGCAGCTTGGTGTTTCAGGACTATGGCTACACCTTC. Protein product: CASSLVFQDYGYTF. The full variable domain, in which reference TRBV5-6 and TRBJ1-2 provide the parts outside the CDR3, is DAGVTQSPTHLIKTRGQQVTLRCSPKSGHDTVSWYQQALGQGPQFIFQYYEEEERQRGNFPDRFSGHQFPNYSSELNVNALLLGDSALYLCASSLVFQDYGYTFGSGTRLTVV.

This rearrangement joins TRBV5-1 to TRBJ1-2, with a weak D call TRBD1 (6 bases). Germline CDR1 reads SGHRS; CDR2 reads YFSETQ. This CDR3 spans 20 amino acids. Trimming shortened V by 4 bases and J by 1 base, and 29 bases separated the two germline ends. CDR3 amino acids: CASSPFAQGRRGGGNYGYTF. The CDR3, as DNA: TGCGCCAGCAGCCCATTCGCACAGGGAAGGAGAGGTGGAGGTAACTATGGCTACACCTTC.

This clone appeared a single time. The chain employs TRBV27 and TRBJ2-1, with 7 bases identical to TRBD2. Trimming cost V 8 bases and J 9 bases; bases outside gene matches: 10. CDR1 is MNHEY and CDR2 is SMNVEV in the germline V gene (reference sequence). The CDR3 contains 13 residues. CDR3 sequence (DNA): TGTGCCAGCGGCCACCCACTAGCGAGTGAGCAGTTCTTC. This encodes CASGHPLASEQFF.

The V call is TRBV7-6, the J call TRBJ1-1; no definite D call. Trimming shortened V by 1 base and J by 3 bases, and 9 bases separated the two germline ends. From germline, CDR1 is SGHVS and CDR2 FNYEAQ. CDR3 size: 14 residues. CDR3 sequence reads: CASSLDGRYTEAFF. In DNA form, the CDR3 reads TGTGCCAGCAGCTTAGACGGTAGATACACTGAAGCTTTCTTT.

This rearrangement joins TRBV4-1 to TRBJ2-1; 11 nucleotides agree with TRBD2. Germline lookup yields CDR1 MGHRA and CDR2 YSYEKL. The CDR3 consists of 17 residues. V dropped 0 bases and J dropped 6; count of bases not matched to a gene: 7. Here the CDR3 reads CASSQEGTSGGGNEQFF. Here the CDR3 DNA reads TGCGCCAGCAGCCAAGAGGGTACTAGCGGGGGCGGCAATGAGCAGTTCTTC.

CDR3 nucleotides: TGTGCCAGCACAGTCGGCGGGCCCAATGAGCAGTTCTTC. Residues: CASTVGGPNEQFF. This rearrangement joins TRBV7-9 to TRBJ2-1, with D possibly matching TRBD2 (5 bases). Germline V gene lookup returns CDR1 SEHNR and CDR2 FQNEAQ (reference sequence). The CDR3 is 13 residues long. Trimming cost V 7 bases and J 6 bases, with 13 bases left between them.

The J gene is TRBJ2-7, the V gene TRBV11-2; TRBD2 is a possible D gene (6 bases). The CDR3 runs to 14 residues. The V gene's germline CDR1 is SGHAT and CDR2 FQNNGV. V lost 5 bases and J lost 7, with 18 bases in between. CDR3 in amino acids: CASSPRRGKREQYF. In nucleotides, the CDR3 is TGTGCCAGCAGCCCAAGACGGGGGAAGAGGGAGCAGTACTTC.

This clone came up once. The J gene is TRBJ2-5, the V gene TRBV5-4; D uncertain. There are 13 residues in the CDR3. The germline CDR1 and CDR2 sequences are SGHNT and YYREEE (reference sequence). Trimming cost V 2 bases and J 3 bases, with 8 bases left between them. CDR3: CASSLSAEETQYF. DNA for the CDR3: TGTGCCAGCAGCTTATCCGCGGAAGAGACCCAGTACTTC.

The V and J genes are TRBV6-5 and TRBJ2-3; D is perhaps TRBD1 (6 bases). The V gene lost 5 bases and the J gene lost 2 bases, with 11 bases spanning the gap. The CDR3 runs 14 residues. Per the germline V gene, CDR1 is MNHEY and CDR2 is SVGAGI. The CDR3 sequence is CASSRQVFTDTQYF. CDR3 coding DNA: TGTGCCAGCAGTCGACAGGTTTTCACAGATACGCAGTATTTT.